This passage covers 30 T cell receptor beta chains from one sample sequenced in a study of HIV-infected children after antiretroviral therapy interruption. The treatment: PENTA 11 planned treatment interruption arm or continuous ART arm. Unique molecular identifiers were included in an RNA-based 3' RACE TCR library. TCRdb re-called the 3' RACE reads with MiXCR, one entry per CDR3 protein. The sample includes about 37,000 distinct CDR3 sequences, under 8% of them seen just once. The material sequenced was CD45RA+ CD4+ T cells from PBMCs, pooled from several time points, taken from a donor given antiretroviral therapy, either interrupted or continuous. Documented subset: naive CD4+ CD45RA+ CD45RO- T cells. The source is a pool of human donors with HIV.

This clonotype showed up many times. The rearrangement joins TRBV7-2 to TRBJ2-3; TRBD2 might be the D (7 bases). V shed 6 bases and J shed 0 bases, with 16 bases lying between them. Germline V lookup: CDR1 SGHTA, CDR2 FQGNSA. This CDR3 region has 16 residues. The CDR3 DNA follows: TGTGCCAGCAGTTTCACAGGGAGGGCTAGCACAGATACGCAGTATTTT. Encoded protein: CASSFTGRASTDTQYF.

This clonotype was recorded many times. The chain uses TRBV28 and TRBJ1-5; 8 positions agree with TRBD1. V shed 7 bases, J shed 3 bases, and the junction held 5 bases outside the gene matches. CDR3 length: 14 amino acids. Per the germline V gene, CDR1 is MDHEN and CDR2 is SYDVKM. CDR3 DNA sequence: TGTGCCAGCATTAAGGACAGGGTCAATCAGCCCCAGCATTTT. Amino acid sequence: CASIKDRVNQPQHF.

This chain links TRBV6-5 with TRBJ1-1, with TRBD1 identical over 10 bases. The V segment lost 0 bases and the J segment 11 bases; nucleotides outside the gene matches: 6. This CDR3 has 14 residues. CDR1 is MNHEY and CDR2 is SVGAGI in the germline V gene. The CDR3 reads CASSYSDRGPAAFF. The CDR3 nucleotides read TGTGCCAGCAGTTACTCCGACAGGGGGCCTGCGGCTTTCTTT.

At least ten counts were recorded for this clonotype. The rearrangement uses TRBV2 and TRBJ2-1, with a tentative D call TRBD1 (5 bases). The CDR3 sequence is 13 residues long. The germline CDR1 and CDR2 sequences are SNHLY and FYNNEI. Trimming shortened V by 7 bases and J by 5 bases, and 12 bases separated the two germline ends. CDR3 loop: CASNRGGHNEQFF. CDR3 nucleotide sequence: TGTGCCAGCAATAGGGGCGGACACAATGAGCAGTTCTTC.

Ten or more counts support this clonotype. V and J are TRBV4-1 and TRBJ1-4; 9 bases align to TRBD1. The V gene's germline CDR1 is MGHRA and CDR2 YSYEKL. Trimming took 5 bases from V and 8 from J; bases not matched to a gene: 6. This CDR3 comprises 14 residues. The CDR3 nucleotides read TGCGCCAGCAGCTACAGGGGGCCCGGGGAAAAACTGTTTTTT. Amino acid sequence: CASSYRGPGEKLFF.

This clonotype has only a few counts. This CDR3 is CASSFSGESYEQYF. The DNA for the CDR3 is TGTGCCAGCAGTTTCTCAGGGGAGTCCTACGAGCAGTACTTC. J is TRBJ2-7 and V is TRBV28; possible D gene TRBD1, 6 bases. The CDR3 extends over 14 amino acids. Trimming removed 3 bases from V and 1 base from J, with 10 bases in between. Germline V gives CDR1 MDHEN, CDR2 SYDVKM. Full variable domain (missing parts from reference TRBV28 and TRBJ2-7): DVKVTQSSRYLVKRTGEKVFLECVQDMDHENMFWYRQDPGLGLRLIYFSYDVKMKEKGDIPEGYSVSREKKERFSLILESASTNQTSMYLCASSFSGESYEQYFGPGTRLTVT.

This clonotype showed up many times. The chain recombines TRBV6-5 with TRBJ1-5; D remains unclear. V was cut by 6 bases and J by 0 bases, with 12 bases left in between. Looked up from germline, CDR1 is MNHEY and CDR2 is SVGAGI. The CDR3 runs 15 residues. The CDR3 bases are TGTGCCAGCAGGGTGGACTGGGGTAGCAATCAGCCCCAGCATTTT. Its protein is CASRVDWGSNQPQHF.

Ten or more counts support this clonotype. The rearrangement links TRBV12-3 or TRBV12-4 to TRBJ2-1; D might be TRBD1 or TRBD2, each matching 5 bases. CDR3 length: 11 residues. Trimming shortened V by 4 bases and J by 8 bases, and 6 bases separated the two germline ends. CDR3 sequence: CASSWGYEQFF. In DNA, the CDR3 is TGTGCCAGCAGTTGGGGGTATGAGCAGTTCTTC.

This clonotype was observed a handful of times. The gene calls are TRBV7-2 and TRBJ2-7; weak D call: TRBD2 (6 bases). This CDR3 is 15 amino acids long. The germline gives CDR1 SGHTA, CDR2 FQGNSA. V dropped 3 bases and J dropped 6 bases, with 18 bases sitting between them. Here the CDR3 DNA reads TGTGCCAGCAGCTTTGTGGGACTTATTCCGGGCGAGCAGTACTTC. This translates into CASSFVGLIPGEQYF.

This clonotype was picked up many times. The gene calls are TRBV20-1 and TRBJ2-2; D gene uncertain. Per germline, CDR1 DFQATT and CDR2 SNEGSKA (reference sequence). The CDR3 is made up of 16 amino acids. Trimming took off 2 bases at V and 1 base at J, with 14 bases between the two ends. The CDR3 DNA reads TGCAGTGCTAGAAGGGTTGGGCAGAGGAACACCGGGGAGCTGTTTTTT. The encoded protein is CSARRVGQRNTGELFF.

This clonotype was detected ten times or more. The gene calls are TRBV5-1 and TRBJ1-6; D unresolved. The ends were cut back, 2 bases at V and 6 bases at J, with 9 bases in the middle. The CDR3 runs 14 residues. Germline CDR1 SGHRS, CDR2 YFSETQ. CDR3 nucleotides: TGCGCCAGCAGCTTCTCACCGACTAATTCACCCCTCCACTTT. Translating it yields CASSFSPTNSPLHF.

This clonotype was recorded at least ten times. The chain is built from TRBV18 and TRBJ2-7; D is tentatively TRBD1 or TRBD2 (6 bases each). This CDR3 spans 12 amino acids. The V end was cut by 3 bases, the J end by 5 bases, with 8 bases between. The germline V gene encodes CDR1 KGHSH and CDR2 LQKENI. CDR3 amino acids: CASSPRGDEQYF. CDR3 DNA sequence: TGTGCCAGCTCACCGAGGGGGGACGAGCAGTACTTC.

This clonotype was picked up many times. The rearrangement uses TRBV6-6 and TRBJ2-7, with D uncertain. Germline CDR1 and CDR2: MNHNY and SVGAGI (reference sequence). There are 13 residues in the CDR3. The V end lost 6 bases, the J end lost 10 bases, and 19 bases lay between the germline ends. CDR3 nucleotide sequence: TGTGCCAGCAGCCAAGACTGGGAATATGAACAGTACTTC. It yields the protein CASSQDWEYEQYF.

The table lists this clonotype with many counts. The gene calls are TRBV12-3 or TRBV12-4 and TRBJ2-1, with 7 bases aligning to TRBD1. V dropped 10 bases and J dropped 6; count of bases not matched to a gene: 12. CDR3 size: 14 residues. CDR3 region: CATSPGQPANEQFF. The CDR3 DNA reads as TGTGCCACTTCACCGGGACAGCCTGCCAATGAGCAGTTCTTC.

This clonotype appeared many times. J is TRBJ2-3 and V is TRBV6-5; perhaps TRBD2 as D (5 bases). The CDR3 totals 13 residues. Trimming took off 4 bases at V and 4 bases at J, with 9 bases between the two ends. Germline values: CDR1 MNHEY, CDR2 SVGAGI. CDR3: CASSSGVPDTQYF. CDR3 nucleotide sequence: TGTGCCAGCAGTTCCGGGGTCCCAGATACGCAGTATTTT.

By proportion, this clonotype is medium-sized. The J gene is TRBJ2-7, the V gene TRBV21-1; TRBD2, the D gene given by the table, was not confirmed from the DNA. TRBV21-1 is marked as a pseudogene. This CDR3 region has 17 residues. The CDR3 DNA follows: TGTGCCAGCAGCCCCCATTACCGGACCCGCGGTTCCTACGAGCAGTACTTC. Translation gives CASSPHYRTRGSYEQYF.

This clonotype has ten or more counts. The chain carries TRBV20-1 and TRBJ2-3, with D uncertain. The length of the CDR3 is 14 residues. V lost 2 bases and J lost 2, with 11 bases in between. The germline V gene has CDR1 DFQATT and CDR2 SNEGSKA (reference sequence). The CDR3 bases are TGCAGTGCTAGACCGTTCCGGATCACAGATACGCAGTATTTT. Protein sequence: CSARPFRITDTQYF.

This clonotype was recorded at least ten times. The chain is built from TRBV7-3 and TRBJ2-1; 7 bases line up with TRBD2. V dropped 2 bases and J dropped 4; count of bases not matched to a gene: 5. CDR1 SGHTA and CDR2 FQGTGA come from the germline V gene. This CDR3 contains 15 residues. This CDR3 reads CASSLGSAGYNEQFF. CDR3 bases: TGTGCCAGCAGCTTAGGATCAGCGGGATACAATGAGCAGTTCTTC.

In its sample, this clonotype was seen many times. The rearrangement joins TRBV18 to TRBJ2-7; 8 nucleotides agree with TRBD2. This CDR3 has 14 residues. Germline V gene data show CDR1 as KGHSH and CDR2 as LQKENI. V lost 4 bases and J lost 2; bases outside the gene matches: 4. The CDR3 loop reads CASSLLAGAYEQYF. The CDR3, as DNA: TGTGCCAGCTCACTCCTAGCGGGCGCCTACGAGCAGTACTTC.

This clonotype was seen repeatedly, ten times or more. The chain employs TRBV2 and TRBJ2-3, with 10 nucleotides matching TRBD1. Germline trimming cut 9 bases from V and 4 bases from J; bases unmatched to any gene: 10. The CDR3 loop spans 15 amino acids. Germline V gives CDR1 SNHLY, CDR2 FYNNEI. The CDR3 loop reads CASTRQGARPDTQYF. CDR3 nucleotides: TGTGCCAGTACGCGACAGGGGGCGCGCCCAGATACGCAGTATTTT. Full variable domain (remainder filled in from reference TRBV2 and TRBJ2-3): EPEVTQTPSHQVTQMGQEVILRCVPISNHLYFYWYRQILGQKVEFLVSFYNNEISEKSEIFDDQFSVERPDGSNFTLKIRSTKLEDSAMYFCASTRQGARPDTQYFGPGTRLTVL.

There are many counts of this clonotype. The V call is TRBV29-1, the J call TRBJ2-1; no clear D. Trimming cost V 4 bases and J 0 bases, with 13 bases left between them. This CDR3 comprises 15 residues. Germline loops: CDR1 SQVTM, CDR2 ANQGSEA. CDR3 in amino acids: CSVARLGSSYNEQFF. The CDR3 DNA reads as TGCAGCGTTGCTCGGTTAGGCAGCTCCTACAATGAGCAGTTCTTC.

This clonotype was counted at least ten times. The genes are TRBV28 and TRBJ2-7, with D perhaps matching TRBD1 or TRBD2 (5 bases each). The V and J ends lost 3 bases and 5 bases respectively, with 11 bases between them. From germline, CDR1 is MDHEN and CDR2 SYDVKM. The CDR3 length is 13 residues. The CDR3 sequence is CASSLTGRNEQYF. The CDR3 nucleotides are TGTGCCAGCAGTTTGACGGGGCGTAACGAGCAGTACTTC.

This clonotype was observed at least ten times. The chain joins TRBV5-1 to TRBJ2-5; 11 nucleotides align to TRBD2. Germline-derived CDR1 and CDR2 are SGHRS and YFSETQ. The CDR3 sequence is 17 residues long. Losses at the gene ends were 4 bases for V and 6 bases for J; bases not matched to a gene: 14. The CDR3 reads CASSPTSGTLVRQTQYF. CDR3 DNA: TGCGCCAGCAGCCCGACTAGCGGGACACTAGTCAGGCAGACCCAGTACTTC.

This clonotype has a handful of counts. The gene calls are TRBV15 and TRBJ1-2, with D perhaps matching TRBD1 (6 bases). The CDR3 runs 16 residues. Trimming shortened V by 0 bases and J by 4 bases, and 15 bases separated the two germline ends. The germline gives CDR1 LNHNV, CDR2 YYDKDF (reference sequence). The CDR3 spells CATSRDRGASSYGYTF. The DNA of the CDR3 is TGTGCCACCAGCAGAGATCGGGGGGCTTCCTCCTATGGCTACACCTTC.

This clonotype was seen at least ten times. The V gene is TRBV5-1, the J gene TRBJ2-7; D ambiguous. Looked up from germline, CDR1 is SGHRS and CDR2 is YFSETQ. The CDR3 consists of 13 residues. V lost 0 bases and J 2 bases, leaving 6 bases between the germline ends. As DNA, the CDR3 is TGCGCCAGCAGCTTGGGGAAACCCTACGAGCAGTACTTC. Its protein product is CASSLGKPYEQYF.

Only a few counts were recorded for this clonotype. V is TRBV11-3 and J is TRBJ1-4; no definite D call. The CDR3 covers 13 residues. Germline CDR1 is SGHNT and CDR2 is YENEEA. Trimming left V 0 bases short and J 10 bases short, with 9 bases between. The CDR3 sequence: CASSLEQLAKLFF. The CDR3 nucleotides read TGTGCCAGCAGCTTAGAGCAGCTCGCAAAACTGTTTTTT. Variable domain in full (rest from reference TRBV11-3 and TRBJ1-4): EAGVVQSPRYKIIEKKQPVAFWCNPISGHNTLYWYLQNLGQGPELLIRYENEEAVDDSQLPKDRFSAERLKGVDSTLKIQPAELGDSAVYLCASSLEQLAKLFFGSGTQLSVL.

This clonotype has ten or more counts. The rearrangement uses TRBV7-2 and TRBJ1-1; D is unclear. Between the trimmed V and J ends, which lost 5 bases and 4 bases, there was a span of 11 bases. The CDR3 runs 13 residues. Germline V lookup: CDR1 SGHTA, CDR2 FQGNSA. The CDR3 nucleotides read TGTGCCAGCAGCCCCCGGTGGGTCACTGAAGCTTTCTTT. This encodes CASSPRWVTEAFF. Full variable domain (rest looked up from reference TRBV7-2 and TRBJ1-1): GAGVSQSPSNKVTEKGKDVELRCDPISGHTALYWYRQSLGQGLEFLIYFQGNSAPDKSGLPSDRFSAERTGGSVSTLTIQRTQQEDSAVYLCASSPRWVTEAFFGQGTRLTVV.

This clonotype was seen more than once but under ten times. The rearrangement uses TRBV29-1 and TRBJ2-5; D gene unclear. The germline V gene encodes CDR1 SQVTM and CDR2 ANQGSEA. CDR3 length equals 12 residues. The ends were cut back, 7 bases at V and 2 bases at J, with 11 bases in the middle. CDR3 bases: TGCAGCGCAAAACCCGGGCAAGAGACCCAGTACTTC. Translation gives CSAKPGQETQYF.

In its sample, this clonotype was seen many times. The chain recombines TRBV11-1 with TRBJ2-1, with TRBD2 matching over 15 bases. The CDR3 consists of 15 residues. Losses at the gene ends were 6 bases for V and 6 bases for J; bases not matched to a gene: 3. Looked up from germline, CDR1 is SGHAT and CDR2 is FQDESV (reference sequence). The CDR3 here is CASSRTSGGANEQFF. In DNA form, the CDR3 reads TGTGCCAGCAGTCGGACTAGCGGGGGGGCCAATGAGCAGTTCTTC.

This clonotype was found many times. V gene TRBV2 combines with J gene TRBJ2-2; 10 nucleotides agree with TRBD2. Per the germline V gene, CDR1 is SNHLY and CDR2 is FYNNEI. This CDR3 spans 14 amino acids. Losses at the gene ends were 2 bases for V and 6 bases for J; bases not matched to a gene: 0. The DNA of the CDR3 is TGTGCCAGCAGTGAACTAGCGGGAGCCGGGGAGCTGTTTTTT. Amino acid sequence: CASSELAGAGELFF.